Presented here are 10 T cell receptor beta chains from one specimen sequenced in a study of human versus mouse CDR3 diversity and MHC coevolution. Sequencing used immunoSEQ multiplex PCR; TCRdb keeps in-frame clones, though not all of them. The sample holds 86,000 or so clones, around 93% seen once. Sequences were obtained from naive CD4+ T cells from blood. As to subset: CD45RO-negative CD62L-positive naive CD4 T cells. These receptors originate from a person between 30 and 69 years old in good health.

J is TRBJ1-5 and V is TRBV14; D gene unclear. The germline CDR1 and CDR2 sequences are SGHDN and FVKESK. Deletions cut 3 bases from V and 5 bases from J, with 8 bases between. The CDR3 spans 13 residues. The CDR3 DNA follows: TGTGCCAGCAGCCAGCGGCTCGATCAGCCCCAGCATTTT. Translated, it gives CASSQRLDQPQHF.

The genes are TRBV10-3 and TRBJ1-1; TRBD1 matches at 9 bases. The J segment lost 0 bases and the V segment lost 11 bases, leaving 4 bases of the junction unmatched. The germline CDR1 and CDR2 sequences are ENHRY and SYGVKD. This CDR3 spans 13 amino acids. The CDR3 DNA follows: TGTGCCTCCGGACAGGGGCTGAACACTGAAGCTTTCTTT. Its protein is CASGQGLNTEAFF.

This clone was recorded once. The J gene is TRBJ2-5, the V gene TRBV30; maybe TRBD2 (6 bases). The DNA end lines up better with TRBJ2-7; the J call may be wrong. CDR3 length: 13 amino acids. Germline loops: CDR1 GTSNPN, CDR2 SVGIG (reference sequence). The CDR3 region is CAWSRGSSYEQYF. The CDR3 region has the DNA TGTGCCTGGAGCCGGGGGTCCTCCTACGAGCAGTACTTC.

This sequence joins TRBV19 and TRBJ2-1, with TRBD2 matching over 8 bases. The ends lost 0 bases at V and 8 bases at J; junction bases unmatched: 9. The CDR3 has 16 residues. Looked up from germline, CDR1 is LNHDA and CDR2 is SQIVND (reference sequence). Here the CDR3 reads CASSIEGRLAIHEQFF. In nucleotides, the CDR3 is TGTGCCAGTAGTATAGAGGGTCGACTAGCGATCCATGAGCAGTTCTTC.

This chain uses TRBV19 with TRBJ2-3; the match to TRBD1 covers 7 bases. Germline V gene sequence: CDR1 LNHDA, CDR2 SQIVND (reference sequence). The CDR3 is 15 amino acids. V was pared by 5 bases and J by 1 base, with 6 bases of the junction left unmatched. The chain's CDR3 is CASSDPGTGTDTQYF. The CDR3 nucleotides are TGTGCCAGTAGTGATCCCGGGACAGGCACAGATACGCAGTATTTT.

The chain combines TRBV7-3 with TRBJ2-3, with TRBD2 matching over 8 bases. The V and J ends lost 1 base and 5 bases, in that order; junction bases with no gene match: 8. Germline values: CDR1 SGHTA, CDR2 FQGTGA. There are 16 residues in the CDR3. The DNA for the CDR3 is TGTGCCAGCAGCTTAATTAGGCGGGGGGTAAGAGATACGCAGTATTTT. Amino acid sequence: CASSLIRRGVRDTQYF.

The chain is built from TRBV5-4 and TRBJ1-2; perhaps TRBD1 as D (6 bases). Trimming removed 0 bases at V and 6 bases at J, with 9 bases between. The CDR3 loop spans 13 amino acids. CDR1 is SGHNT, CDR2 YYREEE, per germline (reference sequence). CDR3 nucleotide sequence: TGTGCCAGCAGCTTGGGAAACAGGGATGGCTACACCTTC. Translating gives CASSLGNRDGYTF.

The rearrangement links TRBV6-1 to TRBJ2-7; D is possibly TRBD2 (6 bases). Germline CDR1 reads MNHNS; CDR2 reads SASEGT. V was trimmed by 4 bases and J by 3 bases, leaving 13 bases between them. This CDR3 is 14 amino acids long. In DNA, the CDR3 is TGTGCCAGCAGTGCGGAGGGTAAAGACTACGAGCAGTACTTC. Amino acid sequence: CASSAEGKDYEQYF.

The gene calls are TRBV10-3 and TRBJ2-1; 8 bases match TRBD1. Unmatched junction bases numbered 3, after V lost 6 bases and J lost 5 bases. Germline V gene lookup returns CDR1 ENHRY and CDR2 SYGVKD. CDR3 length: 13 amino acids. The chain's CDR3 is CAIRSGQDNEQFF. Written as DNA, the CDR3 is TGTGCCATCAGATCGGGACAGGACAATGAGCAGTTCTTC.

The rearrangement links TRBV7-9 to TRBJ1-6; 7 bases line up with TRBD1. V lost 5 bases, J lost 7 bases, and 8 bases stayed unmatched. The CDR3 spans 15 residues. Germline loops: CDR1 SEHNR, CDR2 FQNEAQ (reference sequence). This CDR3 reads CASSQGGLGNSPLHF. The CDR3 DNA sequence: TGTGCCAGCAGCCAAGGGGGCTTAGGGAATTCACCCCTCCACTTT.